This TCR beta chain comes out of a study of identical twins (dated by TCRdb to about 2016). General notes on the study: TCR alpha and beta repertoires from monozygotic twins, unrelated adults of various ages and cord blood were deep-sequenced to test whether fetal clonotypes persist. To rule out contamination, replicate twin experiments were performed at different times with different library preparation protocols. The study at large found these results: Excess twin sharing in beta out-of-frame sequences was weaker because fewer shared sequences lowered the signal-to-noise ratio. Compared with coincidental sharing between unrelated individuals, out-of-frame TCR alpha sequences shared between twins had an excess of sequences with low generation probability. Conclusions relied on cross-sectional statistical analysis, since the same donors could not be followed over many years. Invariant T cells such as MAIT and iNKT could partly confound zero-insertion analyses, although diverse VJ usage argued against such confounding for most clonotypes. In monozygotic twins, recombination models systematically underestimated out-of-frame TCR alpha sharing, but the models matched the sharing seen between unrelated individuals. Fewer insertions were carried by abundant cord blood beta clonotypes, a similar but weaker trend appeared in young adult naive repertoires, and no such trend appeared in memory repertoires.

All donors were healthy Caucasians. The twin cohort consisted of three pairs of female monozygotic twins, all aged about 18 to 30 years. Positive isolation kits from Invitrogen were used to isolate CD4+ and CD8+ T cell populations. Trimming accounts for 1 base at V and 5 bases at J, while the number of junction bases matched to no gene is 11. The germline V gene (reference sequence) specifies DFQATT as CDR1 and SNEGSKA as CDR2. From the cysteine up to the phenylalanine, the CDR3 has a length of 17 residues. Of the read, only the CDR3 DNA is kept; its 51 bases are in frame from base 1. This clonotype appeared a few times. It has no known antigen specificity. Base qualities were left out, and no much larger clone turns up one base away. Library preparation used 5' RACE. The data were produced on an Illumina HiSeq 2000. A universal primer binding site was added through template switching, and the final cDNA carried a unique molecular identifier so that TCR cDNA molecules could be counted accurately. First-strand cDNA for TCR alpha and beta chains was synthesized from specific primers in the conserved constant-segment region. To control for contamination, each cDNA library was double barcoded with a SMART-Mk sample barcode plus Illumina barcodes. Two successive PCR steps introduced TruSeq adapter sequences along with Illumina sample barcodes. Sequencing of the TCR alpha and beta cDNA libraries was done on the Illumina HiSeq platform using custom primers. As for the original processing: MiGEC was used to process raw reads and extract unique molecular identifiers, and MiXCR was used to find CDR3 positions. For each individual, recombination models were inferred using an EM algorithm with the repgenHMM and IGoR tools. The tcR package in R was used for shared clonotype analysis, with sharing normalized by the product of cloneset sizes. Out-of-frame nonproductive sequences were analyzed to study raw recombination free of thymic and clonal selection effects. TCRdb handled the public reads itself, with Q25 trimming in fastp and clone calling in MiXCR, and kept productive beta chains. Every distinct CDR3 protein forms one entry, paired with its most common genes and DNA. The V and J calls were determined by TCRdb, not by the authors. Present in this sample are about 220,000 distinct CDR3 sequences, approximately 5.9% of which were seen just once. 13% to 15% of the sample goes to the ten largest clones.

Separately, the same data were catalogued under a study of T cells expressing NK-cell markers. The second paper states: TCR beta-chain repertoires were profiled in sorted CD3+CD56+NKG2C+, CD3+CD56+NKG2C- and CD3+CD56-NKG2C+ T-cell subsets from several donors. Of the eight sequenced donors, seven were found to be HCMV-seropositive and one was found to be HCMV-seronegative. In several experiments an anti-gammadeltaTCR antibody was added to restrict sorting to alphabetaTCR-expressing T cells. For about 6 donors, the dominant CD3+CD56+NKG2C+ clonotypes were among the top 10 CD8+ clonotypes and accounted for about 1.0-7.0% of CD8+ T cells. Those dominant clonotypes were again the most abundant among CD3+CD56-NKG2C+ cells in four donors, at roughly 25-60.1%. Whether the expanded NKG2C-expressing T cell clones were specific for HCMV antigens remained unclear. The study sequenced eight donors, all healthy volunteers chosen at random: three men and five women. HCMV-specific IgG was detected in serum with a commercial ELISA kit to determine HCMV serostatus. MIGEC was used to demultiplex reads and group reads by UMI, and MiTCR was used to assemble and quantify clonotypes. To exclude erroneous sequences, any TCR cDNA sequence not supported by at least two reads was discarded. The tcR package was used for downstream repertoire analysis, and clonotypes were matched between fractions using CDR3 nucleotide sequence together with V segment. VDJmatch was used to annotate antigen specificity against VDJdb, with one amino acid substitution allowed in CDR3.

The receptor was derived from a woman aged 18 to 35 in good health. Sequencing used CD8+ T cells sorted from blood. Recombination connected TRBV20-1 to TRBJ2-2, with 9 middle bases fitting TRBD1. CDR3 reads: CSARATGGEVGTGELFF. The nucleotide sequence reads TGCAGTGCTAGAGCAACAGGGGGCGAAGTCGGGACCGGGGAGCTGTTTTTT.